Listed below are T cell receptor beta chains from one sample, sequenced in a study of regulatory T cells in long-lasting Graves disease. TCRdb passed the multiplex PCR reads through MiXCR, listing each CDR3 protein once. Of approximately 290,000 distinct CDR3 sequences listed, 20% to 25% are singletons. The specimen was peripheral blood mononuclear cells (PBMCs), collected when the disease was refractory, from a patient treated with antithyroid drugs. These TCRs come from a female donor with Graves disease. CDR3s include the opening cysteine and the closing phenylalanine or tryptophan. D genes are given only for firm matches. Not all rows give a size; the values are once, few, many and, for expanded clones, a class.

V gene,J gene,D gene,clone size,CDR3 DNA,CDR3 protein
TRBV7-2,TRBJ2-3,TRBD2,once,TGTGCCAGCAGCTTAAGCGGGAGTTTAGATACGCAGTATTTT,CASSLSGSLDTQYF
TRBV5-1,TRBJ2-7,TRBD1,-,TGCGCCAGCAGAGAACAGGGGCCATCCTACGAGCAGTACTTC,CASREQGPSYEQYF
TRBV7-9,TRBJ2-5,-,-,TGTGCCAGCAGCTTAGTGGCGCCTAGGGTTGATGAGACCCAGTACTTC,CASSLVAPRVDETQYF
TRBV5-5,TRBJ2-5,-,many,TGTGCCAGCAGCCCGCCGCATACGGGGGCGGGACAAGAGACCCAGTACTTC,CASSPPHTGAGQETQYF
TRBV7-8,TRBJ2-1,TRBD2,-,TGTGCCAGCAGCTTGCCGTCTAGCGGGGCCTACAATGAGCAGTTCTTC,CASSLPSSGAYNEQFF
TRBV20-1,TRBJ2-5,TRBD1,few,TGCAGTGCTACAGGACAGGGGTTTTCAGAGACCCAGTACTTC,CSATGQGFSETQYF
TRBV6-1,TRBJ2-7,-,-,TGTGCCAGCAGAACCCAGAGGAGGAGCTCCTACGAGCAGTACTTC,CASRTQRRSSYEQYF
TRBV27,TRBJ1-6,-,-,TGTGCCAGCAGTTCGGACAGATTTAATTCACCCCTCCACTTT,CASSSDRFNSPLHF
TRBV7-2,TRBJ2-5,-,many,TGTGCCAGCAGCTTATCTGAAACCAACCCCGCCTGGTATCAAGAGACCCAGTACTTC,CASSLSETNPAWYQETQYF
TRBV6-1,TRBJ1-4,-,many,TGTGCCAGCAGTCTCCAGCCCCAACCCGGGAATGAAAAACTGTTTTTT,CASSLQPQPGNEKLFF
TRBV28,TRBJ1-5,TRBD1,few,TGTGCCAGCAGTTTCTCGGGGACAGGGCGCAATCAGCCCCAGCATTTT,CASSFSGTGRNQPQHF
TRBV11-2,TRBJ2-7,TRBD2,many,TGTGCCAGCAGCTTAGCAAGCGGGGGGACCTACGAGCAGTACTTC,CASSLASGGTYEQYF
TRBV12-3/TRBV12-4,TRBJ2-7,-,many,TGTGCCAGCAGGACTAATACCGAGCCCTACGAGCAGTACTTC,CASRTNTEPYEQYF
TRBV14,TRBJ2-7,TRBD1,few,TGTGCCAGCAGCCAAGATTCTTCGGACAGGCCCGTCTACGAGCAGTACTTC,CASSQDSSDRPVYEQYF
TRBV6-5,TRBJ2-2,-,-,TGTGCCAGCAGTTACCAGGATGCGTACTCCGGGGAGCTGTTTTTT,CASSYQDAYSGELFF
TRBV11-3,TRBJ2-7,TRBD2,few,TGTGCCAGCAGCCCCGGACTAGCGGGAGACGAGCAGTACTTC,CASSPGLAGDEQYF
TRBV7-2,TRBJ2-5,TRBD1,many,TGTGCCAGCAGCGGATGGGTTGGGGGACAGGCAATAACCCAGTACTTC,CASSGWVGGQAITQYF
TRBV7-2,TRBJ2-7,-,many,TGTGCCAGCAGCTCTCTACAGAGCTACGAGCAGTACTTC,CASSSLQSYEQYF
TRBV4-3,TRBJ2-2,-,few,TGCGCCAGCAGCCAAGAGCAGAGACGGGAGCTGGGCACCGGGGAGCTGTTTTTT,CASSQEQRRELGTGELFF
TRBV12-3/TRBV12-4,TRBJ1-1,TRBD1,-,TGTGCCAGCAGTTTGGGACAGGGGCCTGGTGGAGCTTTCTTT,CASSLGQGPGGAFF
TRBV20-1,TRBJ2-7,TRBD2,many,TGCAGTGCTAGGACCCGGGAGGACGAGCAGTACTTC,CSARTREDEQYF
TRBV7-8,TRBJ1-4,-,many,TGTGCCAGCAGCTTTCGGAGGTACCAGGGGTCCGAAAAACTGTTTTTT,CASSFRRYQGSEKLFF
TRBV28,TRBJ1-5,-,many,TGTGCCAGCAGTTTACCGACAGCGGGGAATCAGCCCCAGCATTTT,CASSLPTAGNQPQHF
TRBV6-2/TRBV6-3,TRBJ1-1,-,few,TGTGCCAGCAGTTACTCGGAGGCGCTCAAGGAAGGGACTGAAGCTTTCTTT,CASSYSEALKEGTEAFF
TRBV6-1,TRBJ2-1,-,once,TGTGCCAGCACCCCAAGTTTGTGGGAGGCGGACAATGAGCAGTTCTTC,CASTPSLWEADNEQFF
TRBV6-5,TRBJ2-2,-,-,TGTGCCAGCAGTTACGGGGATAGTTACACCGGGGAGCTGTTTTTT,CASSYGDSYTGELFF
TRBV4-2,TRBJ1-5,-,-,TGTGCCAGCAGCCCCGAAGAGGGTACGCTTCAGCCCCAGCATTTT,CASSPEEGTLQPQHF
TRBV11-2,TRBJ2-7,-,many,TGTGCCAGCAGCCCGATTCGGGGGAGAGGCTCCTACGAGCAGTACTTC,CASSPIRGRGSYEQYF
TRBV20-1,TRBJ2-2,TRBD1,few,TGCAGTGCTAGACGCATCGACAGGGTCCTGGATAACACCGGGGAGCTGTTTTTT,CSARRIDRVLDNTGELFF
TRBV11-2,TRBJ1-6,-,-,TGTGCCTGGTGTGTGCTGGCAGCCAATTCACCCCTCCACTTT,CAWCVLAANSPLHF
TRBV29-1,TRBJ2-7,-,-,TGCAGCGTTGAAGATCATAGCTCCTACGAGCAGTACTTC,CSVEDHSSYEQYF
TRBV6-1,TRBJ2-7,-,many,TGTGCCAGCAGAGCGGCAGGGGTTTGGGAGCAGTACTTC,CASRAAGVWEQYF
TRBV20-1,TRBJ2-7,-,many,TGCAGTGCTACTATCGACCCGGCCTACGAGCAGTACTTC,CSATIDPAYEQYF
TRBV27,TRBJ2-5,TRBD2,-,TGTGCCAGCAGTTACGGACTAGCGGGGGTGGAGACCCAGTACTTC,CASSYGLAGVETQYF
TRBV7-8,TRBJ1-5,-,few,TGTGCCAGCAGCTTAGGCGGACTGAATGATCAGCCCCAGCATTTT,CASSLGGLNDQPQHF
TRBV14,TRBJ2-7,-,few,TGTGCCAGCAGCGGAGACCAGGGCTACGAGCAGTACTTC,CASSGDQGYEQYF
TRBV5-1,TRBJ2-7,TRBD2,-,TGCGCCAGCAGCCCCCGGGACTACGCCTACGAGCAGTACTTC,CASSPRDYAYEQYF
TRBV24-1,TRBJ2-2,TRBD1,few,TGTGCCACCGGTGAAGGGACAGGGCGGACCGGGGAGCTGTTTTTT,CATGEGTGRTGELFF
TRBV28,TRBJ2-7,-,many,TGTGCCAGCAGGGGGGGTCCGAACTACGAGCAGTACTTC,CASRGGPNYEQYF
TRBV6-1,TRBJ2-5,-,-,TGTGCCAGCAGGACCCCTGGGGGACAAGAGACCCAGTACTTC,CASRTPGGQETQYF
TRBV13,TRBJ1-1,-,-,TGTGCCAGCAGCTTAATTGGTGAGGGTGAAGCTTTCTTT,CASSLIGEGEAFF
TRBV20-1,TRBJ1-5,TRBD1,-,TGCAGTGCTCTAACAGGGGGGGGTCCTTCTAGCAATCAGCCCCAGCATTTT,CSALTGGGPSSNQPQHF
TRBV28,TRBJ1-4,TRBD1,many,TGTGCCAGCAGGATACAGGGGGGGAACGAAAAACTGTTTTTT,CASRIQGGNEKLFF
TRBV7-8,TRBJ1-4,-,many,TGTGCCAGCAGCTTCGCGTGGGTGGCTAATGAAAAACTGTTTTTT,CASSFAWVANEKLFF
TRBV28,TRBJ2-2,TRBD1,many,TGTGCCAGCAGGCCCGACAGGGAAACCGGGGAGCTGTTTTTT,CASRPDRETGELFF
TRBV6-9,TRBJ2-7,-,-,TGTGCCAGCAGTTACTTAGGAGACACCTACGAGCAGTACTTC,CASSYLGDTYEQYF
TRBV30,TRBJ2-7,-,few,TGTGCCTGGAGCAGGGGGGCCGCCTACGAGCAGTACTTC,CAWSRGAAYEQYF